This TCR beta chain is drawn from a study of OX40 agonist ivuxolimab in advanced cancers. About the study: Patients undergoing dose escalation presented with hepatocellular carcinoma, melanoma, renal cell or head and neck cancer. Mean age approximately 61 years, range 23 to 79; nearly 85% male. Eligibility admitted prior anti-PD-1, anti-PD-L1 or anti-CTLA-4 therapy; about 40% had some.

Measured with immunoSEQ multiplex PCR; TCRdb has only the in-frame clones, and not every one. Of about 20,000 clones in the sample, about 89% are singletons; the top ten hold nearly 60%. Trimming cost V 4 bases and J 2 bases, with 18 bases left between them. The CDR3 has 16 amino acids. Germline V lookup: CDR1 SEHNR, CDR2 FQNEAQ (reference sequence). The chain links TRBV7-9 to TRBJ2-7; D assignment may be TRBD1 or TRBD2 (7 bases each). The starting material was CD4+ or CD8+ T cells sorted from blood, obtained in a trial of the OX40 agonist ivuxolimab. The receptor was derived from an adult with an advanced solid tumor such as melanoma, head and neck, liver or kidney cancer. The DNA for the CDR3 is TGTGCCAGCAGCTCCTCCGCGGGGGACAGACCCTACGAGCAGTACTTC. As protein: CASSSSAGDRPYEQYF.